This paragraph covers one T cell receptor beta chain sequence. What it recognizes is unknown. cDNA libraries for TCR alpha and TCR beta, carrying sample barcodes and UMIs, came from 5'RACE with constant-segment primers. TCRdb called the 5' RACE reads again in MiXCR, with one record for every CDR3 protein. Of over 95,000 distinct CDR3 sequences listed, approximately 21% were seen once; the top ten hold around 40%. Looked up from germline, CDR1 is SGHVS and CDR2 is FNYEAQ. The CDR3 sequence is 15 residues long. The J segment lost 5 bases and the V segment lost 4 bases, leaving 10 bases of the junction unmatched. The data originate from a study of T-cell memory formation after mild COVID-19. Whole-study context: The TCR clusters were mostly specific to one donor. Study-level findings and limits: Some SARS-CoV-2-responding clones were already detected in memory before infection.

The sequence was collected from a man aged 18 to 30 who had mild COVID-19 (a few samples of this study predate the infection). Cell type and time point are not known. The sample consisted of PBMCs or a T cell subset sorted from them (not recorded which). The rearrangement joins TRBV7-6 to TRBJ2-7; 8 bases are shared with TRBD1. The chain's CDR3 is CASSSTDRGGHEQYF. The CDR3 nucleotides read TGTGCCAGCAGCTCCACCGACAGGGGCGGGCACGAGCAGTACTTC.